These 19 T cell receptor beta chains came from one sample sequenced in a study of T cell responses to AZD1222 COVID-19 vaccine. Using immunoSEQ multiplex PCR, the repertoire was profiled, and TCRdb retains in-frame clones only, with some absent. Of around 140,000 clones listed, about 93% are singletons. The starting material was peripheral blood, obtained on day 0 of AZD1222 vaccination. The receptors come from an adult in good health.

J is TRBJ2-7 and V is TRBV29-1; 7 nucleotides match TRBD2. Germline CDR1 SQVTM, CDR2 ANQGSEA. J lost 1 base, V lost 6 bases, and 9 bases had no gene match. There are 14 residues in the CDR3. CDR3 DNA sequence: TGCAGCGTCCTCGGGGGGTTGGAATCCTACGAGCAGTACTTC. Translated: CSVLGGLESYEQYF.

This sequence joins TRBV6-1 and TRBJ1-1, with 8 nucleotides matching TRBD1. This CDR3 is built from 14 residues. Per germline, CDR1 MNHNS and CDR2 SASEGT. With 1 base clipped from V and 8 bases from J, the junction kept 6 bases outside the gene matches. The CDR3 DNA follows: TGTGCCAGCAGTGAAGGGACAGGGAGGGTGGAAGCTTTCTTT. It encodes CASSEGTGRVEAFF.

The chain has TRBV30 and TRBJ2-7; D not certain. V was cut by 2 bases and J by 3 bases, with 11 bases left in between. Germline values: CDR1 GTSNPN, CDR2 SVGIG (reference sequence). CDR3 size: 13 residues. CDR3 sequence: CAWSQTQGYEQYF. CDR3 DNA sequence: TGTGCCTGGAGTCAGACCCAAGGCTACGAGCAGTACTTC.

This chain connects TRBV18 to TRBJ1-5; tentative D call: TRBD1 (6 bases). The germline V gene encodes CDR1 KGHSH and CDR2 LQKENI. Trimming stripped 3 bases from V and 8 bases from J, with 14 bases between. The CDR3 has 14 residues. CDR3 DNA: TGTGCCAGCTCACCTGACAGGAATCGGGAGCCCCAGCATTTT. Translation gives CASSPDRNREPQHF.

V is TRBV29-1 and J is TRBJ2-7; tentatively, D is TRBD1 (5 bases). The V gene lost 6 bases and the J gene lost 0 bases, with 12 bases spanning the gap. The germline V gene encodes CDR1 SQVTM and CDR2 ANQGSEA. This CDR3 is built from 13 residues. Written as DNA, the CDR3 is TGCAGCGTGACCGGACATTCCTCCTACGAGCAGTACTTC. Translated, it gives CSVTGHSSYEQYF.

This chain links TRBV18 with TRBJ2-1; D might be TRBD2 (5 bases). Between the trimmed V and J ends, which lost 0 bases and 3 bases, there was a span of 9 bases. This CDR3 comprises 15 residues. Germline V gene data show CDR1 as KGHSH and CDR2 as LQKENI. CDR3 amino acids: CASSPPNRGYNEQFF. The DNA of the CDR3 is TGTGCCAGCTCACCACCCAACCGGGGCTACAATGAGCAGTTCTTC.

CDR3 sequence: CASRAGLAGEGRAGELFF. The CDR3 DNA follows: TGTGCCAGCAGGGCGGGACTAGCGGGAGAAGGAAGGGCCGGGGAGCTGTTTTTT. The chain couples TRBV5-4 to TRBJ2-2, with TRBD2 identical over 14 bases. CDR3 length: 18 amino acids. The ends lost 5 bases at V and 6 bases at J; junction bases unmatched: 12. The V gene's germline CDR1 is SGHNT and CDR2 YYREEE (reference sequence).

The genes are TRBV7-2 and TRBJ1-4; D remains ambiguous. Germline V gene sequence: CDR1 SGHTA, CDR2 FQGNSA. The CDR3 runs 14 residues. Between the trimmed V and J ends, which lost 2 bases and 4 bases, there was a span of 8 bases. The CDR3 loop is CASSLTQNNEKLFF. CDR3 DNA: TGTGCCAGCAGCTTAACACAGAATAATGAAAAACTGTTTTTT.

This chain joins TRBV19 and TRBJ2-1; TRBD2 might be the D (6 bases). V lost 7 bases to trimming and J lost 6 bases, with 22 bases between them. Germline CDR1 and CDR2: LNHDA and SQIVND (reference sequence). This CDR3 is built from 16 residues. The DNA for the CDR3 is TGTGCCAGTAACTCGGGGGATGGGATATGGTTCAATGAGCAGTTCTTC. Translation: CASNSGDGIWFNEQFF.

The chain uses TRBV6-5 and TRBJ2-1; 10 positions agree with TRBD2. From germline, CDR1 is MNHEY and CDR2 SVGAGI. V trimming: 6 bases; J trimming: 4 bases; junction bases outside the gene matches: 6. This CDR3 has 15 amino acids. In DNA, the CDR3 is TGTGCCAGCAGCATAGGACTAGCGGATTACAATGAGCAGTTCTTC. Protein sequence: CASSIGLADYNEQFF.

The chain carries TRBV20-1 and TRBJ2-5; D remains ambiguous. This CDR3 region has 10 residues. Germline lookup yields CDR1 DFQATT and CDR2 SNEGSKA (reference sequence). Trimming took 3 bases from V and 8 from J, leaving 7 bases between them. The CDR3 spells CSARLKTQYF. The CDR3 DNA reads TGCAGTGCTAGGCTGAAAACCCAGTACTTC.

V is TRBV3-1 (or the pseudogene TRBV3-2) and J is TRBJ1-6, with D hard to call. V was trimmed by 1 base and J by 11 bases, leaving 9 bases between them. The CDR3 runs 13 residues. Germline V gene lookup returns CDR1 LGHDT and CDR2 YNNKEL (reference sequence). The CDR3 sequence is CASSQVFTPPLHF. In DNA, the CDR3 is TGTGCCAGCAGCCAAGTATTTACTCCACCCCTCCACTTT.

The chain uses TRBV28 and TRBJ2-1; 8 nucleotides align to TRBD2. Germline values: CDR1 MDHEN, CDR2 SYDVKM. J lost 8 bases, V lost 5 bases, and 5 bases had no gene match. CDR3 length: 13 amino acids. Here the CDR3 reads CASSPSGSDEQFF. In DNA, the CDR3 is TGTGCCAGCAGTCCCAGCGGGAGCGATGAGCAGTTCTTC.

The rearrangement uses TRBV30 and TRBJ1-2; D gene unclear. This CDR3 has 14 amino acids. The germline gives CDR1 GTSNPN, CDR2 SVGIG (reference sequence). Trimming removed 0 bases at V and 0 bases at J, with 8 bases between. The CDR3 coding sequence is TGTGCCTGGAGTGTACTACAGACTAACTATGGCTACACCTTC. This sequence encodes CAWSVLQTNYGYTF.

The V call is TRBV28, the J call TRBJ2-2; 11 bases map to TRBD1. Germline CDR1 is MDHEN and CDR2 is SYDVKM. This CDR3 contains 16 residues. Unmatched junction bases numbered 8, after V lost 5 bases and J lost 6 bases. The CDR3 region is CASSQGQGAKSGELFF. The CDR3, as DNA: TGTGCCAGCAGTCAAGGACAGGGGGCGAAATCCGGGGAGCTGTTTTTT.

The gene calls are TRBV11-2 and TRBJ2-2; 9 bases fit TRBD1. Losses at the gene ends were 2 bases for V and 7 bases for J; bases not matched to a gene: 11. This CDR3 spans 17 amino acids. Germline CDR1 SGHAT, CDR2 FQNNGV. The CDR3 reads CASSLTSDRGWGGELFF. As DNA, the CDR3 is TGTGCCAGCAGCTTAACTTCGGACAGGGGTTGGGGCGGGGAGCTGTTTTTT.

CDR3 protein: CASSLFAGIGIYGYTF. In DNA form, the CDR3 reads TGTGCCAGCAGTTTATTTGCCGGGATTGGCATCTATGGCTACACCTTC. V is TRBV27 and J is TRBJ1-2; D not certain. This CDR3 is built from 16 residues. V dropped 1 base and J dropped 4 bases, with 16 bases sitting between them. Germline V gene sequence: CDR1 MNHEY, CDR2 SMNVEV (reference sequence).

This clone was detected only once. This sequence joins TRBV11-2 and TRBJ2-7; 9 bases fit TRBD1. The ends lost 4 bases at V and 3 bases at J; junction bases unmatched: 7. In germline, CDR1 is SGHAT, CDR2 FQNNGV. The CDR3 spans 15 residues. The CDR3 protein is CASSYTGGDRYEQYF. The CDR3 bases are TGTGCCAGCAGCTACACAGGGGGCGATCGCTACGAGCAGTACTTC. Full variable domain (remainder filled in from reference TRBV11-2 and TRBJ2-7): EAGVAQSPRYKIIEKRQSVAFWCNPISGHATLYWYQQILGQGPKLLIQFQNNGVVDDSQLPKDRFSAERLKGVDSTLKIQPAKLEDSAVYLCASSYTGGDRYEQYFGPGTRLTVT.

This clone was seen just once. V is TRBV6-5 and J is TRBJ1-2; D might be TRBD1 (6 bases). Trimming took 6 bases from V and 4 from J, leaving 12 bases between them. The CDR3 loop spans 13 amino acids. Germline CDR1 is MNHEY and CDR2 is SVGAGI. CDR3 amino acids: CASSRQALYGYTF. In DNA, the CDR3 is TGTGCCAGCAGCCGACAGGCCCTCTATGGCTACACCTTC.